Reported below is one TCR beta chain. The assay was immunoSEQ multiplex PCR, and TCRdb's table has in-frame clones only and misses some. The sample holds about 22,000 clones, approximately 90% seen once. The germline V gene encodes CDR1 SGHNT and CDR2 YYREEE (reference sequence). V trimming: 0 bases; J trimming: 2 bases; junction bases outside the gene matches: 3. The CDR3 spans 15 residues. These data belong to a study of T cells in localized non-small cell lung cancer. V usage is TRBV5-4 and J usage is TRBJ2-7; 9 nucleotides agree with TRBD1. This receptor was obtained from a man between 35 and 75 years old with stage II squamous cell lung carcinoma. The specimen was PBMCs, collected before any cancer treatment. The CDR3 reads CASSLATGGTYEQYF. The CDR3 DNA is TGTGCCAGCAGCTTGGCGACAGGGGGTACCTACGAGCAGTACTTC.